This paragraph covers one T cell receptor (beta chain) sequence. Data came from immunoSEQ multiplex PCR; TCRdb stores just in-frame clones and leaves some out. The sample yields 130,000 to 150,000 clones, roughly 92% seen once. This specimen comes from a study of control samples from healthy donors and cancer patients. The germline gives CDR1 MDHEN, CDR2 SYDVKM. This CDR3 comprises 12 residues. The V gene lost 3 bases and the J gene lost 12 bases, with 14 bases spanning the gap. The J gene is TRBJ1-1, the V gene TRBV28, with a possible D match to TRBD1 (6 bases). Specimen: blood. This TCR derives from a man aged 25 to 40 in good health. The CDR3, as DNA: TGTGCCAGCAGTTTCCCAGGGGAGGTTCCTTTCTTT. It yields the protein CASSFPGEVPFF. The entire variable domain, with the rest obtained from reference TRBV28 and TRBJ1-1, is as follows: DVKVTQSSRYLVKRTGEKVFLECVQDMDHENMFWYRQDPGLGLRLIYFSYDVKMKEKGDIPEGYSVSREKKERFSLILESASTNQTSMYLCASSFPGEVPFFGQGTRLTVV.